This TCR beta chain was sequenced during a study of control samples from healthy donors and cancer patients. Libraries were prepared by immunoSEQ multiplex PCR; TCRdb keeps only in-frame clonotypes and omits some of them. The sample carries about 130,000 clones, nearly 90% recorded once. The V end was cut by 0 bases, the J end by 8 bases, with 13 bases between. The CDR3 has 14 residues. Germline V gene lookup returns CDR1 LGHDT and CDR2 YNNKEL (reference sequence). The sequence came from a man aged 50 or older in good health. The sample comprised blood. The chain couples TRBV3-1 (or the pseudogene TRBV3-2) to TRBJ1-2; no definite D call. CDR3 loop: CASSQEFLVDGYTF. The CDR3, as DNA: TGTGCCAGCAGCCAAGAATTTCTAGTGGACGGCTACACCTTC.